This T cell receptor (beta chain) was observed in a study of a mutant IDH1 vaccine in newly diagnosed glioma. As for the study in general: Vaccine dosing followed radiotherapy by 4-6 weeks, or accompanied temozolomide cycles. The treated group averaged about 39 years old and was around 60% male, about 40% female.

Documented time point: week 11, during vaccination. A single vaccine dose contained 300 ug of mutant IDH1 20-mer peptide, and topical imiquimod was used with it. TCRdb keeps only in-frame clones here, not all; method: immunoSEQ multiplex PCR. The table shows around 40,000 clones, with over 80% occurring only once. The CDR3 loop spans 12 amino acids. Looked up from germline, CDR1 is SGHTA and CDR2 is FQGNSA. V shed 6 bases and J shed 7 bases, with 12 bases lying between them. Details on this clone: The antigen remains undetermined.

Sequencing was performed on PBMCs, taken from a glioma patient whose treatment included an IDH1 peptide vaccine. J is TRBJ1-2 and V is TRBV7-2, with D possibly TRBD1 on 5 matching bases. The clonotype was recovered from a man aged 35-49 years with glioma. The CDR3 DNA is TGTGCCAGCAGTTCAGGGTGGCGTGGCTACACCTTC. It translates to CASSSGWRGYTF.